This TCR beta chain was found in a study of shared clonotypes between healthy human individuals. Whole-study findings and limits: Memory subsets generally showed lower estimated richness than naive subsets.

Method: immunoSEQ multiplex PCR; TCRdb's copy keeps in-frame clones and lacks some. Of about 2 million clones in the sample, about 95% were seen once. CD4+ cells were split into CD45RA+ naive and CD45RA-negative memory subsets. Regarding this clone: The antigen is undetermined.

Germline values: CDR1 KGHSH, CDR2 LQKENI. The CDR3 has 14 residues. The V segment lost 2 bases and the J segment 7 bases; nucleotides outside the gene matches: 4. The TCR comes from a man between 18 and 35 years old in good health. The chain combines TRBV18 with TRBJ2-1; 8 bases fit TRBD2. The sequenced material came from naive CD4+ T cells sorted from blood. Subset defined: CD45RA+ positively selected. The CDR3 DNA reads as TGTGCCAGCTCACCAGGGACTAGAGGGAATGAGCAGTTCTTC. Protein sequence: CASSPGTRGNEQFF. Together with reference TRBV18 and TRBJ2-1, the CDR3 gives the full variable domain: NAGVMQNPRHLVRRRGQEARLRCSPMKGHSHVYWYRQLPEEGLKFMVYLQKENIIDESGMPKERFSAEFPKEGPSILRIQQVVRGDSAAYFCASSPGTRGNEQFFGPGTRLTVL.